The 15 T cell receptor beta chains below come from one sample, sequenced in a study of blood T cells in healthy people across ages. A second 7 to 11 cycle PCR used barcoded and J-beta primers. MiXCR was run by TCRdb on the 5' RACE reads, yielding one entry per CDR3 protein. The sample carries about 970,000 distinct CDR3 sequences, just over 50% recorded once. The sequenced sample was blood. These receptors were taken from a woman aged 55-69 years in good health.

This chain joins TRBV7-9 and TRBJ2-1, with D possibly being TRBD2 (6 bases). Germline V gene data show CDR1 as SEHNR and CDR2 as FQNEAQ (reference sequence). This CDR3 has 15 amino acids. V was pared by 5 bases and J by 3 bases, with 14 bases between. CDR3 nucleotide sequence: TGTGCCAGCAGCAAAAAAAGACTAGACTACAATGAGCAGTTCTTC. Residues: CASSKKRLDYNEQFF.

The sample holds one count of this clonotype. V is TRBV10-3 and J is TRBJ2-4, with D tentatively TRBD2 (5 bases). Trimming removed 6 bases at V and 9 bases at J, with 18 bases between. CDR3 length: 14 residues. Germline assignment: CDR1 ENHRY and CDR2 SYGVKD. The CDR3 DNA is TGTGCCATCAGCGAGACTTCAGAGGGTAGCATTCAGTACTTC. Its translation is CAISETSEGSIQYF.

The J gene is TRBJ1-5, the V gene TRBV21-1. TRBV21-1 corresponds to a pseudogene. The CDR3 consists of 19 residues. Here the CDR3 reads CASSKGLADRFYSNQPQHF. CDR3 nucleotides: TGTGCCAGCAGCAAGGGGCTTGCAGATAGATTTTATAGCAATCAGCCCCAGCATTTT.

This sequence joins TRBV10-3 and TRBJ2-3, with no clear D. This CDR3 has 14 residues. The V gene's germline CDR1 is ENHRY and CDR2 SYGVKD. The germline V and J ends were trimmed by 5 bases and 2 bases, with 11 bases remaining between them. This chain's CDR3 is CAISKETATDTQYF. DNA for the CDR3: TGTGCCATCAGTAAAGAGACTGCCACAGATACGCAGTATTTT.

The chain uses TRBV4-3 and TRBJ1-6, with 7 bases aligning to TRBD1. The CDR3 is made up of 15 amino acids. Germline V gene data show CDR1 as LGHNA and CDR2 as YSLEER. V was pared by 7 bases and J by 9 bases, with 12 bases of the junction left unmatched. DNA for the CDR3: TGCGCCAGCATGCACCCGGGACAGCGCCGTTCACCCCTCCACTTT. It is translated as CASMHPGQRRSPLHF.

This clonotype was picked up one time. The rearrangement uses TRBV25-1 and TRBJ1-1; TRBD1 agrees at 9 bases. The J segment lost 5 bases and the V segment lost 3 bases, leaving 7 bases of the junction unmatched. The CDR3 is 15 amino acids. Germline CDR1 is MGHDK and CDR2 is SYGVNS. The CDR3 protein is CASSDSGQGGTEAFF. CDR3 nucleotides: TGTGCCAGCAGTGACTCGGGACAGGGCGGAACTGAAGCTTTCTTT.

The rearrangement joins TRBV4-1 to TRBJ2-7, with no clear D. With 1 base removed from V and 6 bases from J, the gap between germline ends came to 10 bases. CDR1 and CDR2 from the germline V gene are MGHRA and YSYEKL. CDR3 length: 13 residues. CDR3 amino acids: CASSQGLRSEQYF. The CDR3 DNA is TGCGCCAGCAGCCAAGGGTTGAGGAGCGAGCAGTACTTC.

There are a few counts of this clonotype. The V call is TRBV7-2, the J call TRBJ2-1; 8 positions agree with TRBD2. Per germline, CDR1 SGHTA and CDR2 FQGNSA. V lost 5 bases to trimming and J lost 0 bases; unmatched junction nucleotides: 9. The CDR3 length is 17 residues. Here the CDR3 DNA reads TGTGCCAGCAGCCAGGAAGCCAGCGGGAGCTCCTACAATGAGCAGTTCTTC. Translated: CASSQEASGSSYNEQFF.

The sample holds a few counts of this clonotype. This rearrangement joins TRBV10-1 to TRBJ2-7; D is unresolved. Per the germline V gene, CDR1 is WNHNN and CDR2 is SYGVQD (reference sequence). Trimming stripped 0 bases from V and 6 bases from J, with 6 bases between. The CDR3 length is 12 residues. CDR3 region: CASSESLGEQYF. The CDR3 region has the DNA TGCGCCAGCAGTGAGTCGCTGGGCGAGCAGTACTTC.

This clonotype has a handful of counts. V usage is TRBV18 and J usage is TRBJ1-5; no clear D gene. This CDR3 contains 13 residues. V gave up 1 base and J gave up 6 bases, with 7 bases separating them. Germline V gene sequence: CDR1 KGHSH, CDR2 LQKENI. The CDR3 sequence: CASSPQGSQPQHF. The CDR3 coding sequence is TGTGCCAGCTCACCACAAGGGAGTCAGCCCCAGCATTTT.

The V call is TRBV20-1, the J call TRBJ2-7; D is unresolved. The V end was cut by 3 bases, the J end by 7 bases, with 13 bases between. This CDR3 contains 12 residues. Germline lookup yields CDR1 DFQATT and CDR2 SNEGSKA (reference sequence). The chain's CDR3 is CSASLPRGEQYF. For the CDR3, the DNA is TGCAGTGCTAGTTTGCCTCGTGGGGAGCAGTACTTC.

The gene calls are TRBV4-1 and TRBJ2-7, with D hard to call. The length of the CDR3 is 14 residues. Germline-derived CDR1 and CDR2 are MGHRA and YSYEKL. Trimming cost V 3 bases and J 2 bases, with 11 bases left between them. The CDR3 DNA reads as TGCGCCAGCAGCCATGCCCAGGCAGCCTACGAGCAGTACTTC. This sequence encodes CASSHAQAAYEQYF.

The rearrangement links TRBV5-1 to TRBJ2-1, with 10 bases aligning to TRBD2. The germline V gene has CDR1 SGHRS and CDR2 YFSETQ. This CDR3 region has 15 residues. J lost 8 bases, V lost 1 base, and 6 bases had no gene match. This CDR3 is CASSLFASGSYEQFF. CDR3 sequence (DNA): TGCGCCAGCAGCTTGTTTGCTAGCGGGAGTTATGAGCAGTTCTTC.

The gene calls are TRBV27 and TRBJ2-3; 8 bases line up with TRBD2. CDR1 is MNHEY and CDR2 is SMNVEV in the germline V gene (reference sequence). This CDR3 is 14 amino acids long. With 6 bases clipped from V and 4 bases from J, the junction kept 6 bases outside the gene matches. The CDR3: CASRRSGSADTQYF. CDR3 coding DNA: TGTGCCAGCAGAAGAAGCGGGAGCGCAGATACGCAGTATTTT.

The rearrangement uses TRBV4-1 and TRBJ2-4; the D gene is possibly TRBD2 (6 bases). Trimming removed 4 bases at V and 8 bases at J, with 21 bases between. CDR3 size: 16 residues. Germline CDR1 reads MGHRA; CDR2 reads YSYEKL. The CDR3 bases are TGCGCCAGCAGCCCGTGGGGAAGGAGGGGAGGAGACATTCAGTACTTC. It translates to CASSPWGRRGGDIQYF.